This TCR beta chain originates from a study of blood T cell repertoires in COVID-19. Study summary: COVID-19 samples collected from the United States, Italy and Spain covered acute and convalescent phases.

In the original workflow: Estimation of nucleated cell counts relied on the amplification of reference gene primers. Profiled with immunoSEQ multiplex PCR; TCRdb holds only in-frame clones, not every one. V and J calls and clone size are copied from that table; D and trimming were computed from the DNA. The sample has 200,000 to 250,000 clones, over 75% seen once; the top ten hold approximately 6%. This clone occurred a few times. CDR3 length equals 16 residues. The germline V gene encodes CDR1 SGHRS and CDR2 YFSETQ. V shed 2 bases and J shed 8 bases, with 22 bases lying between them. The sequence was collected from an elderly man with acute or convalescent COVID-19. The rearrangement joins TRBV5-1 to TRBJ1-2; no firm D call. Sequences were obtained from peripheral blood. The CDR3 nucleotides read TGCGCCAGCAGCTTTTTGGAGCAGACGGAACTTGGGGGCTACACCTTC. Its protein product is CASSFLEQTELGGYTF.